The 5 T cell receptor beta chains in this list originate from one sample, sequenced in a study of T cells after yellow fever vaccination. TCRdb re-called the 5' RACE reads through MiXCR, storing one row per CDR3 protein. The sample holds 620,000 or so distinct CDR3 sequences, approximately 13% seen once. The starting material was PBMCs, obtained on the day of the yellow fever booster vaccination. The receptor set was obtained from a man aged 30 to 39 who received the YFV17D yellow fever vaccine.

In its sample, this clonotype was seen a few times. This chain uses TRBV4-3 with TRBJ2-3; TRBD2 matches 11 bases. Looked up from germline, CDR1 is LGHNA and CDR2 is YSLEER. V was clipped by 1 base and J by 3 bases; unmatched bases: 12. This CDR3 is built from 19 residues. CDR3 in DNA: TGCGCCAGCAGCCAAGGAAGGGTCTTAGCGGGAGGGGCTACAGATACGCAGTATTTT. This codes for CASSQGRVLAGGATDTQYF.

The rearrangement uses TRBV6-5 and TRBJ1-3; 9 bases fit TRBD1. CDR3 length equals 18 residues. J lost 2 bases, V lost 2 bases, and 10 bases had no gene match. Germline CDR1 MNHEY, CDR2 SVGAGI. The CDR3 DNA reads TGTGCCAGCAGTTACCCTAGGGACAGGGCGGACGCTGGAAACACCATATATTTT. The encoded protein is CASSYPRDRADAGNTIYF.

This clonotype showed up just a few times. The chain is built from TRBV20-1 and TRBJ2-7; D may be TRBD1 (6 bases). CDR1 and CDR2 from the germline V gene are DFQATT and SNEGSKA (reference sequence). CDR3 length equals 12 residues. Trimming left V 4 bases short and J 2 bases short, with 9 bases between. CDR3 sequence: CSAKGVTYEQYF. For the CDR3, the DNA is TGCAGTGCTAAGGGGGTAACCTACGAGCAGTACTTC.

This clonotype was seen ten or more times. The chain carries TRBV5-4 and TRBJ2-3; D not resolved. Trimming stripped 1 base from V and 1 base from J, with 7 bases between. The CDR3 is 14 amino acids. Looked up from germline, CDR1 is SGHNT and CDR2 is YYREEE (reference sequence). CDR3 sequence: CASSLREGTDTQYF. The CDR3 region has the DNA TGTGCCAGCAGCTTGAGAGAAGGCACAGATACGCAGTATTTT.

The V gene is TRBV20-1, the J gene TRBJ2-5; no clear D. This CDR3 region has 13 residues. The V gene's germline CDR1 is DFQATT and CDR2 SNEGSKA (reference sequence). The V gene lost 3 bases and the J gene lost 5 bases, with 13 bases spanning the gap. In DNA form, the CDR3 reads TGCAGTGCTAGGGGATTTATCGGGGAGACCCAGTACTTC. Translation: CSARGFIGETQYF.